A selection of T cell receptor beta chains follows, all from one sample in a study of blood T cell repertoires in COVID-19. Produced via immunoSEQ multiplex PCR; TCRdb's table is partial and in-frame only. The sample lists 110,000 or so clones; about 80% were seen once. The specimen sequenced was peripheral blood. Receptor source: a woman between 40 and 50 years old with acute or convalescent COVID-19. Both conserved end residues are trimmed from each CDR3.

length	V	CDR3
11	TRBV5-5	ASSLDRGLGYT
13	TRBV6-5	ASSSPGLPTDTQY
11	TRBV3-1/TRBV3-2	ASSQVTKNIQY
13	TRBV6-2/TRBV6-3	ASSPGGPLYNEQF
14	TRBV19	ASSIPGGLAKNIQY
10	TRBV30	AWSPRVETQY
13	TRBV4-1	ASSQDRGGYYEQY
16	TRBV9	ASSVATGLSGGSYEQY
15	TRBV5-1	ASSLYPRTSGDNEQF
13	TRBV6-5	ASNYRDRGLYEQY
11	TRBV9	ASSASGNTEAF
12	TRBV6-5	ASLDYEIFYEQY
11	TRBV7-2	ASSPNAGYEQY
14	TRBV18	ASSPGTGGAGEKLF
12	TRBV7-9	ASSLEYQGEKLF
12	TRBV11-3	ASSLGGPDSPLH
11	TRBV2	ASREGISGGYT
15	TRBV5-4	ASSPPGGTASTDTQY
10	TRBV28	ATSTGDLGYT
13	TRBV7-9	ASSLTGSGNSPLH
12	TRBV18	ASSPDKQGGKQY
13	TRBV6-5	ASRPPQGVNTEAF
9	TRBV12-3/TRBV12-4	ASSFNQAQH
11	TRBV6-5	AIGPGTRYEQY
11	TRBV4-2	ASSQEYGGGAF
13	TRBV10-1	ASKQGHPTLGTQY
15	TRBV5-1	ASSFETQGAHGEKLF
14	TRBV6-1	ASSAKGAQINQPQH
9	TRBV2	ASSQYTEAF
12	TRBV9	ASTTGQGATEAF
11	TRBV2	ASKIGDTGELF
10	TRBV19	ASSIGGSPLH
13	TRBV7-2	ASSALVRGSGEAF
12	TRBV4-1	ASSQGQGYEKLF
11	TRBV19	ASSTGAGVGYT
14	TRBV6-6	ASSRGTSGGGDTQY
14	TRBV7-2	ASSLRGTGPNYGYT
14	TRBV15	ATSRERTVGPYEQY
12	TRBV7-2	ASSPILYSGELF
12	TRBV10-3	AISAGGEFYGYT
13	TRBV6-6	ASSSSGGARDEQY
10	TRBV7-2	ASSFGTGGVY
11	TRBV5-4	ASSLRGDTEAF
13	TRBV5-6	ASSLQGSGANVLT
11	TRBV9	ASSPGHTGGYT